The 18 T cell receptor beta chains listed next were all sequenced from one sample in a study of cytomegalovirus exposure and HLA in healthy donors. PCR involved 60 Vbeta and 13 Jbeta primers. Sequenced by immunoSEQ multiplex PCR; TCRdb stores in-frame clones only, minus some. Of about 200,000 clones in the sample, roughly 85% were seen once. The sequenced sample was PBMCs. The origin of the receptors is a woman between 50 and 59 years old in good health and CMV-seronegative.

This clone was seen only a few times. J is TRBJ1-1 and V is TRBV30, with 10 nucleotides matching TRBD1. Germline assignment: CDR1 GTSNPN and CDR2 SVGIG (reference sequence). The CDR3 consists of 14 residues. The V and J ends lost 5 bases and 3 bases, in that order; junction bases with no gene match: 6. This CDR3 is CAWHRGTGDTEAFF. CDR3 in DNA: TGTGCCTGGCACCGGGGGACAGGGGACACTGAAGCTTTCTTT.

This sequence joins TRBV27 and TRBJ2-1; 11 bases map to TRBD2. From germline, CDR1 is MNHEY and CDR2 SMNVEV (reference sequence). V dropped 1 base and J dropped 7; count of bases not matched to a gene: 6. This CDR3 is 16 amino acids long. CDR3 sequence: CASSLYSGRALNEQFF. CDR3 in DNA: TGTGCCAGCAGTTTATATAGCGGGAGGGCCCTGAATGAGCAGTTCTTC.

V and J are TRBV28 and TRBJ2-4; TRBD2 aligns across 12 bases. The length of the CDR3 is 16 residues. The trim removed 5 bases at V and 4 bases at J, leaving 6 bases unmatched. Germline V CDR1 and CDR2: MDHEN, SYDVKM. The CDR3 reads CASSPWTSGKKNIQYF. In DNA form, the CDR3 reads TGTGCCAGCAGTCCCTGGACTAGCGGGAAAAAAAACATTCAGTACTTC. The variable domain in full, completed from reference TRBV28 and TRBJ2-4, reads DVKVTQSSRYLVKRTGEKVFLECVQDMDHENMFWYRQDPGLGLRLIYFSYDVKMKEKGDIPEGYSVSREKKERFSLILESASTNQTSMYLCASSPWTSGKKNIQYFGAGTRLSVL.

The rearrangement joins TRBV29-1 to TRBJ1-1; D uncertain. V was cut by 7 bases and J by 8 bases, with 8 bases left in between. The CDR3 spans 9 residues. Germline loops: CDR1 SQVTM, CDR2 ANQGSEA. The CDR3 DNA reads TGCAGCGCGGGGTGGGAAGCTTTCTTT. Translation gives CSAGWEAFF. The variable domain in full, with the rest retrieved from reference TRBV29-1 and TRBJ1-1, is SAVISQKPSRDICQRGTSLTIQCQVDSQVTMMFWYRQQPGQSLTLIATANQGSEATYESGFVIDKFPISRPNLTFSTLTVSNMSPEDSSIYLCSAGWEAFFGQGTRLTVV.

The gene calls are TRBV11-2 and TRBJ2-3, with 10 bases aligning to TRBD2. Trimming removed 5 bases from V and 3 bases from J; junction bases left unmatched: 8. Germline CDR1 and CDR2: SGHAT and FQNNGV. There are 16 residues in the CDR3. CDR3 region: CASSPSGRATTDTQYF. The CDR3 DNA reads TGTGCCAGCAGCCCGAGCGGGAGGGCCACTACAGATACGCAGTATTTT. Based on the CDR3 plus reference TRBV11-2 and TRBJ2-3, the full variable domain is EAGVAQSPRYKIIEKRQSVAFWCNPISGHATLYWYQQILGQGPKLLIQFQNNGVVDDSQLPKDRFSAERLKGVDSTLKIQPAKLEDSAVYLCASSPSGRATTDTQYFGPGTRLTVL.

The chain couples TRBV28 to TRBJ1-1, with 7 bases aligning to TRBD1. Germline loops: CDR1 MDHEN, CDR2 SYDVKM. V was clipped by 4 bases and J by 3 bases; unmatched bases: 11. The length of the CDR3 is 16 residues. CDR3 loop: CASSSPGGGRYTEAFF. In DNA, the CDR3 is TGTGCCAGCAGTTCACCCGGAGGGGGCCGTTACACTGAAGCTTTCTTT.

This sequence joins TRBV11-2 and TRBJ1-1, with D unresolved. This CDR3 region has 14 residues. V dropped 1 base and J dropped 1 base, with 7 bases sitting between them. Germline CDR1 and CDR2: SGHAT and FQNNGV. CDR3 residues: CASSLGQRNTEAFF. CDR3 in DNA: TGTGCCAGCAGCTTAGGGCAGCGGAACACTGAAGCTTTCTTT.

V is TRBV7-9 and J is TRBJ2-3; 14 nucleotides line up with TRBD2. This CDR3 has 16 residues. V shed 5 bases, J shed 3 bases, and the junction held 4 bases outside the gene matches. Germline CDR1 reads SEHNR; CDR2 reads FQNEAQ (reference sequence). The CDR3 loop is CASSPGLAGATDTQYF. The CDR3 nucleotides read TGTGCCAGCAGCCCGGGACTAGCGGGAGCAACAGATACGCAGTATTTT.

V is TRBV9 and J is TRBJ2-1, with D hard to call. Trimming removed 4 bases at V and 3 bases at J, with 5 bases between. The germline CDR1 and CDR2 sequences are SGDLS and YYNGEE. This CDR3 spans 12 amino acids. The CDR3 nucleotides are TGTGCCAGCAGCTCCCTCTACAATGAGCAGTTCTTC. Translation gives CASSSLYNEQFF.

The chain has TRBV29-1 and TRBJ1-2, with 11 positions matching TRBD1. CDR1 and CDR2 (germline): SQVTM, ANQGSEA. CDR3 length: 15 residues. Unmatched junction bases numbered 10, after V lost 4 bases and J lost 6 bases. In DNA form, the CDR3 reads TGCAGCGTTGTTCAGGGAGGACAGGGGGCGGATGGCTACACCTTC. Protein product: CSVVQGGQGADGYTF.

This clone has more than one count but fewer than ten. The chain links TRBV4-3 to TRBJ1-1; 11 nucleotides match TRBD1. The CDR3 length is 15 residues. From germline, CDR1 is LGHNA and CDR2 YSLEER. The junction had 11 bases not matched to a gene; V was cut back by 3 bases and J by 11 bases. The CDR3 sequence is CASSQYGTGGIRAFF. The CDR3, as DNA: TGCGCCAGCAGCCAGTACGGGACAGGGGGGATTCGGGCTTTCTTT.

The CDR3 coding sequence is TGTGCCAGCAGTCCCGGGGCAGGGGTGGTCCTCACAGATACGCAGTATTTT. Translated, it gives CASSPGAGVVLTDTQYF. The rearrangement joins TRBV27 to TRBJ2-3, with TRBD1 as a possible D gene (6 bases). CDR3 length equals 17 residues. The V end was cut by 5 bases, the J end by 2 bases, with 20 bases between. Germline lookup yields CDR1 MNHEY and CDR2 SMNVEV (reference sequence).

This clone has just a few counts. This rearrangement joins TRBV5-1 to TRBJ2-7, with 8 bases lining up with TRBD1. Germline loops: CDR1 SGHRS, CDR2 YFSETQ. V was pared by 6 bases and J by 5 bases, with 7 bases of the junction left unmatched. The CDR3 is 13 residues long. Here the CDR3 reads CASNFGQGHEQYF. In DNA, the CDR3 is TGCGCCAGCAACTTTGGACAGGGACACGAGCAGTACTTC.

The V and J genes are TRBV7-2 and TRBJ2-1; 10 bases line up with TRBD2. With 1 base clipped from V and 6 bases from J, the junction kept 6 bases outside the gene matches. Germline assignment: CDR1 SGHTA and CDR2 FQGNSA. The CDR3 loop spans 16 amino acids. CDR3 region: CASSLGHLAGVNEQFF. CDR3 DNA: TGTGCCAGCAGCTTAGGTCACCTAGCGGGAGTCAATGAGCAGTTCTTC.

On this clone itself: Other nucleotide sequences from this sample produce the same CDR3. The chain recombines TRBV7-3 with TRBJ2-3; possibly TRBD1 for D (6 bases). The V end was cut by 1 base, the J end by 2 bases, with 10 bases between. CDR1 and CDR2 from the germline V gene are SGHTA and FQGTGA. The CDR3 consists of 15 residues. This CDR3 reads CASSLMPGATDTQYF. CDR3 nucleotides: TGTGCCAGCAGCTTAATGCCAGGGGCCACAGATACGCAGTATTTT. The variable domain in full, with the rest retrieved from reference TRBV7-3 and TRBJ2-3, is GAGVSQTPSNKVTEKGKYVELRCDPISGHTALYWYRQSLGQGPEFLIYFQGTGAADDSGLPNDRFFAVRPEGSVSTLKIQRTERGDSAVYLCASSLMPGATDTQYFGPGTRLTVL.

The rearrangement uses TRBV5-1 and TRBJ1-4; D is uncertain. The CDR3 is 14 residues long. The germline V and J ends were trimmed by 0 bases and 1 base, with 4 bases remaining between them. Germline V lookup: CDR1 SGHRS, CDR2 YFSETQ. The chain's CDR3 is CASSLGGTNEKLFF. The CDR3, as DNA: TGCGCCAGCAGCTTGGGAGGAACTAATGAAAAACTGTTTTTT.

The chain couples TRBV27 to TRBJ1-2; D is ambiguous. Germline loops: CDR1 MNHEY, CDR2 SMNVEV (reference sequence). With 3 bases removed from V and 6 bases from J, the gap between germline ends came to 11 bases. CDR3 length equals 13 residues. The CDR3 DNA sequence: TGTGCCAGCAGTTTCCTCCGAGGCGATGGCTACACCTTC. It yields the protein CASSFLRGDGYTF.

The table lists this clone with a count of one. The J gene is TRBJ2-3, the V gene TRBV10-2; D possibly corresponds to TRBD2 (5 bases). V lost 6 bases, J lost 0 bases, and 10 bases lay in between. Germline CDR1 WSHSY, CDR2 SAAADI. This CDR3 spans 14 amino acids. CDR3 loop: CASSWLASTDTQYF. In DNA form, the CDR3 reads TGCGCCAGCAGCTGGCTAGCTAGCACAGATACGCAGTATTTT.